What follows is one T cell receptor beta chain and its context. The library targeted TCRbeta and was prepared with unique molecular identifiers. TCRdb re-called the PCR reads with MiXCR, one entry per CDR3 protein. The sample has a few hundred thousand distinct CDR3 sequences; under 13% are singletons. The sample originates from a study of T-cell reconstitution after alpha-beta-depleted transplantation in children. This CDR3 has 13 residues. Germline V gene sequence: CDR1 GTSNPN, CDR2 SVGIG (reference sequence). Trimming removed 5 bases at V and 4 bases at J, with 12 bases between. The receptor's source is a human donor who donated a stem cell graft to a child with acute lymphoblastic leukemia. Sequenced material: PBMCs from the stem cell graft donor, taken from the stem cell graft. V is TRBV30 and J is TRBJ2-1; D gene unclear. The CDR3 sequence: CAWCRVGYNEQFF. The CDR3 DNA is TGTGCCTGGTGCCGAGTGGGATACAATGAGCAGTTCTTC.